This TCR beta chain was observed in a study of cytomegalovirus exposure and HLA in healthy donors. Each donor was healthy, and each was a bone marrow donor. General observations from the study: TRBV6-2, TRBV6-3 and some other V segments were unresolvable in 87-base-pair reads. Earlier analysis found most TCR beta V segments productive about 90% or about 30% of the time. What TCR beta sequences reportedly achieved was accurate prediction of HLA-A and HLA-B alleles in most subjects.

The PCR ran on 60 Vbeta and 13 Jbeta primers. Profiling relied on immunoSEQ multiplex PCR, and the TCRdb table lists in-frame clones only, not all of them. This sample yields about 100,000 clones, of which roughly 74% are seen a single time; 1.5% to 2% belongs to the top ten. As for this clone: Its matching antigen is unknown.

V gave up 4 bases and J gave up 6 bases; unmatched junction bases: 13. This CDR3 has 18 residues. CDR1 is SGHRS and CDR2 is YFSETQ in the germline V gene. The receptor's source is a woman in her forties in good health and CMV-seronegative. The sequenced sample consisted of PBMCs. The J gene is TRBJ2-2, the V gene TRBV5-1, with 12 positions matching TRBD2. The CDR3 nucleotides are TGCGCCAGCAGCAATCGTAAGAAGACTAGCGGGAGCGCCGGGGAGCTGTTTTTT. Amino acids: CASSNRKKTSGSAGELFF.